This TCR beta chain was profiled in a study of Graves' ophthalmopathy and Graves' hyperthyroidism. Overall study findings and caveats: For separating ophthalmopathy from stable hyperthyroidism, a 13-signature model gave approximately 90% sensitivity and roughly 83% specificity.

Exclusion criteria comprised other autoimmune diseases, uncontrolled infections, pregnancy or lactation in patients. RNA transcripts were the template, and TCR beta CDR3 regions were amplified from them. An opening RT-PCR round employed HTBI primers and preceded a second-round multiplex PCR. Via MiXCR, TCRdb re-called the multiplex PCR reads, giving one row per CDR3 protein. Among about 740,000 distinct CDR3 sequences, 40% were seen once, and the ten largest hold approximately 43%. Trimming cost V 6 bases and J 7 bases, with 17 bases left between them. The CDR3 length is 14 residues. CDR1 is SGHAT, CDR2 FQDESV, per germline (reference sequence). In its sample, this clonotype was seen once. Its antigen is currently unknown.

V is TRBV11-1 and J is TRBJ2-3; D not certain. The clonotype comes from an adult man with Graves' ophthalmopathy. The sequenced sample was peripheral blood. CDR3 in DNA: TGTGCCAGCAGGACGGACCAAAACCCTTATACGCAGTATTTT. This sequence encodes CASRTDQNPYTQYF.